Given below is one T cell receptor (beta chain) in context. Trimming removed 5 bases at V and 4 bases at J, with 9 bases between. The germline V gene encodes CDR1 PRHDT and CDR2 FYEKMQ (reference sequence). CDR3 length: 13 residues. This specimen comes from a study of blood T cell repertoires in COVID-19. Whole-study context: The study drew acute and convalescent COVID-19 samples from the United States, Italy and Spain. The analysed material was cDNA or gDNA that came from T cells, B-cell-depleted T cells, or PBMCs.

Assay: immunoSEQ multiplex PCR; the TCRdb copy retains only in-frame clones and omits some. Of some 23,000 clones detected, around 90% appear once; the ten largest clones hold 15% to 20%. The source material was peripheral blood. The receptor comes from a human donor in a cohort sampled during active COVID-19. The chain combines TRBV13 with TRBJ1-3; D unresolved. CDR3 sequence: CASSHQAGNTIYF. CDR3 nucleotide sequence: TGTGCCAGCAGCCACCAGGCGGGAAACACCATATATTTT.